The sequence of this TCR beta chain was determined in a study of blood T cell repertoires in COVID-19. TCRdb's table, derived via immunoSEQ multiplex PCR, lists solely in-frame clones and lacks some. The sample records roughly 130,000 clones, over 85% being singletons. Seattle's enrolled individuals joined amid active infection and were then monitored longitudinally. The receptor's source is a man aged 55 to 69 with COVID-19, enrolled during active disease. Sequences were obtained from peripheral blood.

CDR3 bases: TGTGCCAGCAGCTTGGAGGTGGTCAGCGTAGGGACCCAGTACTTC. Protein sequence: CASSLEVVSVGTQYF. The chain couples TRBV5-5 to TRBJ2-5; no clear D gene. CDR1 and CDR2 from the germline V gene are SGHKS and YYEKEE (reference sequence). Trimming cost V 0 bases and J 7 bases, with 16 bases left between them. The CDR3 is 15 residues long.